This is a list of T cell receptor beta chains from one sample in a study of blood T cell repertoires in COVID-19. The repertoire was sequenced with immunoSEQ multiplex PCR; TCRdb's copy has only in-frame clones and lacks some. Among 250,000 to 400,000 clones listed, 75% to 90% were seen once. Sequencing used PBMCs or T cells enriched from blood (not recorded which). These receptors all stem from a man in his fifties or sixties who had recovered from COVID-19. The CDR3 runs from the conserved cysteine through the conserved F or W. The D gene is left open where the match is weak. The size of a clone is reported for some rows only, either as once, few or many, or as a class for expanded clones.

D gene,V gene,J gene,clone size,CDR3 protein,CDR3 DNA
TRBD1,TRBV5-8,TRBJ1-5,-,CASSNTGVGNQPQHF,TGTGCCAGCAGTAACACAGGGGTTGGCAATCAGCCCCAGCATTTT
-,TRBV6-6,TRBJ2-7,-,CACGRDTYEQYF,TGTGCCTGCGGCCGGGACACCTACGAGCAGTACTTC
-,TRBV3-1/TRBV3-2,TRBJ1-2,-,CASSQDSRRSYGYTF,TGTGCCAGCAGCCAAGATTCCCGCAGAAGCTATGGCTACACCTTC
TRBD1,TRBV19,TRBJ2-7,-,CASSTPGQGAAYEQYF,TGTGCCAGTAGTACCCCGGGACAGGGGGCTGCCTACGAGCAGTACTTC
TRBD2,TRBV11-2,TRBJ2-3,-,CASSFRLAGGADTQYF,TGTGCCAGCAGCTTCCGACTAGCGGGAGGGGCAGATACGCAGTATTTT
-,TRBV12-3/TRBV12-4,TRBJ2-1,-,CAVRFTVLNEQFF,TGTGCCGTCCGGTTCACAGTCCTGAATGAGCAGTTCTTC
-,TRBV27,TRBJ1-5,-,CASSETAYNQPQHF,TGTGCCAGCAGTGAGACAGCCTACAATCAGCCCCAGCATTTT
TRBD1,TRBV13,TRBJ1-2,-,CASSYGQASYGYTF,TGTGCCAGCAGCTATGGACAGGCCAGCTATGGCTACACCTTC
TRBD1,TRBV2,TRBJ1-2,-,CASSQGTGVNYGYTF,TGTGCCAGCAGCCAGGGGACAGGGGTTAACTATGGCTACACCTTC
-,TRBV14,TRBJ2-1,-,CASSQGYGTKVNNEQFF,TGTGCCAGCAGCCAAGGATATGGGACAAAAGTAAACAATGAGCAGTTCTTC
-,TRBV5-6,TRBJ2-7,-,CASSQGRREYF,TGTGCCAGCAGCCAAGGACGGAGGGAGTACTTC
-,TRBV28,TRBJ1-2,-,CASSPRVSNYGYTF,TGTGCCAGCAGTCCCCGGGTATCTAACTATGGCTACACCTTC
TRBD1,TRBV5-4,TRBJ1-1,-,CASSVGTGGVMTEAFF,TGTGCCAGCAGCGTGGGGACAGGGGGCGTTATGACTGAAGCTTTCTTT
TRBD2,TRBV3-1/TRBV3-2,TRBJ2-1,-,CASSHRLAGRYNEQFF,TGTGCCAGCAGCCACCGACTAGCGGGGCGCTACAATGAGCAGTTCTTC
-,TRBV13,TRBJ2-7,-,CASSRRGEQYF,TGTGCCAGCAGCCGCCGGGGCGAGCAGTACTTC
TRBD1,TRBV6-5,TRBJ2-7,-,CASNPRDRGNEQYF,TGTGCCAGCAATCCAAGGGACAGGGGGAACGAGCAGTACTTC
TRBD2,TRBV20-1,TRBJ2-1,-,CSASKASGVREQFF,TGCAGTGCTAGTAAGGCTAGCGGGGTTCGGGAGCAGTTCTTC
TRBD2,TRBV29-1,TRBJ2-3,-,CSVETSGGGWDTQYF,TGCAGCGTCGAGACTAGCGGGGGCGGGTGGGATACGCAGTATTTT
TRBD1,TRBV25-1,TRBJ1-2,-,CASAPTGGYYGYTF,TGTGCCAGCGCTCCGACAGGGGGTTACTATGGCTACACCTTC
TRBD2,TRBV2,TRBJ2-3,many,CASRDLGASGLSRDTQYF,TGTGCCAGCAGGGATCTGGGGGCTAGCGGGCTGAGCCGAGATACGCAGTATTTT
TRBD1,TRBV7-2,TRBJ1-1,-,CASSLRWDRLNTEAFF,TGTGCCAGCAGCTTACGCTGGGACAGGCTAAACACTGAAGCTTTCTTT
-,TRBV2,TRBJ2-3,-,CASRGPQRVGTDTQYF,TGTGCCAGCAGGGGGCCCCAGCGGGTTGGCACAGATACGCAGTATTTT
TRBD1,TRBV7-3,TRBJ2-2,-,CASSLVGQGTTGELFF,TGTGCCAGCAGCTTAGTCGGACAGGGCACCACCGGGGAGCTGTTTTTT